The clone carrying this TCR beta chain was recorded at least ten times. This sample stems from a study of T-cell reconstitution after alpha-beta-depleted transplantation in children. The authors prepared the TCRbeta library with unique molecular identifiers. TCRdb reanalysed the PCR reads using MiXCR and keeps one entry per CDR3 protein. The profile shows 90,000 to 130,000 distinct CDR3 sequences, 10% of them singletons. Germline loops: CDR1 DFQATT, CDR2 SNEGSKA (reference sequence). This CDR3 contains 14 residues. V lost 4 bases, J lost 3 bases, and 13 bases lay in between. This TCR derives from a boy aged 2 to 10 with acute lymphoblastic leukemia, due to receive a stem cell transplant. V and J are TRBV20-1 and TRBJ1-5; D not certain. Here the sequenced sample was PBMCs, taken before TCRalphabeta/CD19-depleted stem cell transplant. The CDR3, as DNA: TGCAGTGCTACCATAAGTCCCCTCAATCAGCCCCAGCATTTT. It codes for CSATISPLNQPQHF.